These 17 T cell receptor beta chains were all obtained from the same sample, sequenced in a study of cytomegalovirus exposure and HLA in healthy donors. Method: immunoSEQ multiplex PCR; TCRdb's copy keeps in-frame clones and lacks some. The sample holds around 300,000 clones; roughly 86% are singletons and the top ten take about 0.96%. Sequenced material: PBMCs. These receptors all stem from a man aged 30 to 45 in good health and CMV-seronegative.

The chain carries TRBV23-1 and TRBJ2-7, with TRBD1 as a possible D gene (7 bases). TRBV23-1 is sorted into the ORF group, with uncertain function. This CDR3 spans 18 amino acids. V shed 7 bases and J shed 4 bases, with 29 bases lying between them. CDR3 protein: CASTPGDRSLLMGYEQYF. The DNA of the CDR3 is TGCGCCAGCACGCCGGGGGACAGAAGTCTCCTAATGGGATACGAGCAGTACTTC.

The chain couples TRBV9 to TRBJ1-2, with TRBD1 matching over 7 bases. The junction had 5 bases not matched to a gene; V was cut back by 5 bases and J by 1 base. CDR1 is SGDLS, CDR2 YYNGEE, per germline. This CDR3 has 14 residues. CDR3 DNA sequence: TGTGCCAGCAGGAGGACAGGATATAACTATGGCTACACCTTC. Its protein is CASRRTGYNYGYTF.

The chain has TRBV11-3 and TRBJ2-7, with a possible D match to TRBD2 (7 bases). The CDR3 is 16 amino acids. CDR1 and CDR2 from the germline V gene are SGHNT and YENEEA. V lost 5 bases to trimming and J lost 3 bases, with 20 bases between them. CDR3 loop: CASSKGGGQGHYEQYF. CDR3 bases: TGTGCCAGCAGCAAAGGGGGGGGCCAAGGTCACTACGAGCAGTACTTC.

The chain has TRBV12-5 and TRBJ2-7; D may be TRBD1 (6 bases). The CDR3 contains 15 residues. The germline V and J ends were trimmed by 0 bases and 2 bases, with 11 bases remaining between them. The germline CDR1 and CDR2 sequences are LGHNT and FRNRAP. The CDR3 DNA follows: TGTGCTAGTGGTTTGGTACAGGGCAGAACCTACGAGCAGTACTTC. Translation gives CASGLVQGRTYEQYF.

CDR3 sequence reads: CASSLQGAFSYEQYF. DNA of the CDR3: TGCGCCAGCAGCTTGCAGGGGGCTTTTTCTTACGAGCAGTACTTC. The chain is built from TRBV5-1 and TRBJ2-7, with TRBD1 matching 8 bases. Germline V lookup: CDR1 SGHRS, CDR2 YFSETQ. The CDR3 extends over 15 amino acids. V lost 1 base to trimming and J lost 4 bases; unmatched junction nucleotides: 7.

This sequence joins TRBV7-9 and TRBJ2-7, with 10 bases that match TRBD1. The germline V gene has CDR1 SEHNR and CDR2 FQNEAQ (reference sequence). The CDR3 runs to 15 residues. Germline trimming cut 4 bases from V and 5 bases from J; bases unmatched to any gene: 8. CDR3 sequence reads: CASSSQGDRGHEQYF. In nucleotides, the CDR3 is TGTGCCAGCAGCTCCCAGGGGGACAGGGGACACGAGCAGTACTTC.

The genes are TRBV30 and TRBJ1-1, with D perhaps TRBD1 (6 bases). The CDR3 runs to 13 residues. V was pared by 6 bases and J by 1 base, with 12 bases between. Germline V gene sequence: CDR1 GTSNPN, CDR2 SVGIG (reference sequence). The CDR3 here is CACQYRANTEAFF. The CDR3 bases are TGTGCCTGCCAATACAGGGCGAACACTGAAGCTTTCTTT.

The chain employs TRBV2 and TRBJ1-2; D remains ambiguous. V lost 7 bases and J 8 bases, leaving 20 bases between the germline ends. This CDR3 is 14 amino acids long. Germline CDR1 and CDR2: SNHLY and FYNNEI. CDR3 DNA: TGTGCCAGCACGGACGGGATCACGGATGGCGGCTACACCTTC. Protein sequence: CASTDGITDGGYTF. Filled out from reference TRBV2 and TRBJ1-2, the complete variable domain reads EPEVTQTPSHQVTQMGQEVILRCVPISNHLYFYWYRQILGQKVEFLVSFYNNEISEKSEIFDDQFSVERPDGSNFTLKIRSTKLEDSAMYFCASTDGITDGGYTFGSGTRLTVV.

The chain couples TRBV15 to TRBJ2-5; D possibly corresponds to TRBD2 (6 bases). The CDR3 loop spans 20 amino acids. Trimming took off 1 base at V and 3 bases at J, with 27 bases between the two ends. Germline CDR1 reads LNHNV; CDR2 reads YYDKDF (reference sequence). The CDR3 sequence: CATSRGSGSAGEGNEETQYF. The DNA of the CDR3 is TGTGCCACCAGCAGAGGAAGTGGATCAGCGGGTGAAGGGAACGAAGAGACCCAGTACTTC.

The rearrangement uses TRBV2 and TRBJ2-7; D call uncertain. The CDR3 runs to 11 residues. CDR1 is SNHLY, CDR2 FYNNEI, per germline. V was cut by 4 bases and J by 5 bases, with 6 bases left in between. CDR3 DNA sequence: TGTGCCAGCAGTGCAGGCAACGAGCAGTACTTC. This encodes CASSAGNEQYF.

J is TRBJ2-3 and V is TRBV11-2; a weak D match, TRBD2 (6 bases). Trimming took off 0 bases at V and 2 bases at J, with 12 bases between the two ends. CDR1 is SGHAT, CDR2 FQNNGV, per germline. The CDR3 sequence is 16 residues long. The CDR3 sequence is CASSLDRGTLTDTQYF. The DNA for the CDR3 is TGTGCCAGCAGCTTAGATCGGGGGACCCTCACAGATACGCAGTATTTT.

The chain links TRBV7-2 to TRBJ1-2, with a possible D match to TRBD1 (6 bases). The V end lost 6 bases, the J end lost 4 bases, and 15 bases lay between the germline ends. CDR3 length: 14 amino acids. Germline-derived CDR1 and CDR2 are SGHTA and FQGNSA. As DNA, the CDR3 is TGTGCCAGCAGTCTTTCCAGGGGAATCTATGGCTACACCTTC. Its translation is CASSLSRGIYGYTF.

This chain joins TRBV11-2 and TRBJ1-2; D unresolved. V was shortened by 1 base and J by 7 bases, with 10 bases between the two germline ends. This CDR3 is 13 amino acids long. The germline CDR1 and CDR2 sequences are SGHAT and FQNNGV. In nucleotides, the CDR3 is TGTGCCAGCAGCTTAGTCGGGGTTTTTGGCTACACCTTC. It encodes CASSLVGVFGYTF.

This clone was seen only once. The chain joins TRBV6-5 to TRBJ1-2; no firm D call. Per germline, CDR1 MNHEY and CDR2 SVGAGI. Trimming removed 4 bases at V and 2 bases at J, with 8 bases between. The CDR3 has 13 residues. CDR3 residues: CASSFRLNYGYTF. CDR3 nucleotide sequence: TGTGCCAGCAGTTTCCGTCTCAACTATGGCTACACCTTC.

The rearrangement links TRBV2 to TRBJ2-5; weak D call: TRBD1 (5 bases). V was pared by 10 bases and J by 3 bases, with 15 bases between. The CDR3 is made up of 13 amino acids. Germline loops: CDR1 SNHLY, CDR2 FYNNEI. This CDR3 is CATRGHEKETQYF. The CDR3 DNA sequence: TGTGCCACCAGAGGACATGAGAAAGAGACCCAGTACTTC.

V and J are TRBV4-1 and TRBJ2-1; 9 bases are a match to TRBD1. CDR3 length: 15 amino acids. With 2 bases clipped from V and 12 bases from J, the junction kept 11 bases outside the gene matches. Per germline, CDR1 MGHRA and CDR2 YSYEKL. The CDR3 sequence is CASSQRGTGMNGQFF. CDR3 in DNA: TGCGCCAGCAGCCAAAGAGGGACAGGGATGAACGGGCAGTTCTTC.

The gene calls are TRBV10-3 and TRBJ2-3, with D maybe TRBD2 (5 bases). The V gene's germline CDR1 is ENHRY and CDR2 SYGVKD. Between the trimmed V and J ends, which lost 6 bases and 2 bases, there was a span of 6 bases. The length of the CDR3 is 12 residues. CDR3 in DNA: TGTGCCATCAGGGACTCCACAGATACGCAGTATTTT. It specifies CAIRDSTDTQYF.